This T cell receptor (beta chain) was observed in a study of T-cell reconstitution after alpha-beta-depleted transplantation in children. Per the germline V gene, CDR1 is SGDLS and CDR2 is YYNGEE. The V gene end was trimmed by 3 bases and the J gene end by 8 bases; junction bases not matched to a gene: 3. This CDR3 comprises 12 residues. This clonotype was seen only a few times. Its antigen is not identified. Overall study results and limits: T-cell counts and diversity were attributed mostly to newly produced T cells one year after transplant. It was reported that alpha-beta T cells came from several hundred expanded graft clones (about two months after transplant). Surviving recipient T cells and thymic progenitors accounted for the high day-60 TCRbeta diversity observed in some patients.

A TCRbeta library incorporating unique molecular identifiers was prepared. TCRdb analysed the PCR reads with MiXCR anew, one entry per CDR3 protein. The profile shows about 340,000 distinct CDR3 sequences, roughly 16% of them singletons. The TCR sequence derives from a male patient aged 2-9 years who had a stem cell transplant for acute lymphoblastic leukemia, so the T cells may come from the graft donor. The sample in question was PBMCs, mostly from graft donor cells, obtained 360 days after TCRalphabeta/CD19-depleted stem cell transplant. This chain connects TRBV9 to TRBJ1-2; 8 positions agree with TRBD1. CDR3 in amino acids: CASSATGDGYTF. The CDR3, as DNA: TGTGCCAGCAGCGCGACAGGGGACGGCTACACCTTC.